The sequence of this TCR beta chain was determined in a study of CXCR3-negative and CXCR3-positive naive CD8 T cells. Points from the study as a whole: The authors found comparable surface CD5 between naive subsets and inferred TCR strength from TRB CDR3 properties.

It was by 5' RACE with UMI labels that the TRB cDNA libraries were prepared. TCRdb re-called the 5' RACE reads; one entry per CDR3 protein, DNA not given. Its listing shows about 58,000 distinct CDR3 sequences. About this clonotype itself: Antigen specificity is unknown.

The CDR3 covers 14 residues. CDR1 KGHDR and CDR2 SFDVKD come from the germline V gene. This sequence originates from a human donor in good health. Some clones in this sample may be carry-over from other donors' samples. What was sequenced was naive CXCR3- CD8+ T cells from blood. Stated subset: CD45RO-CCR7+CD27+CD95- naive CD8+ T cells lacking CXCR3 (TNR3-). This rearrangement joins TRBV24-1 to TRBJ2-1; TCRdb returns TRBD1, unconfirmable since there is no DNA. The CDR3 protein is CATSDFGTGREQFF.